This T cell receptor (beta chain) was observed in a study of T cell changes during pregnancy in multiple sclerosis. The table came from immunoSEQ multiplex PCR; TCRdb's copy has only in-frame clones and leaves some out. The sample has over 50,000 clones, roughly nine tenths seen once; the top ten hold 0.35% to 0.45%. A single count supports this clone. Specimen: CD4+ T cells from peripheral blood mononuclear cells, collected in the third trimester of pregnancy. The TCR sequence derives from a female donor with multiple sclerosis, enrolled in a pregnancy study.

As DNA, the CDR3 is TGCAGCGTCCAGGGCGTCGATGAGCAGTTCTTC. Translating it yields CSVQGVDEQFF. V is TRBV29-1 and J is TRBJ2-1, with D possibly being TRBD1 (5 bases). The CDR3 loop spans 11 amino acids. Deletions cut 6 bases from V and 8 bases from J, with 11 bases between. Germline-derived CDR1 and CDR2 are SQVTM and ANQGSEA.